This TCR beta chain derives from a study of cytomegalovirus exposure and HLA in healthy donors. Points from the study as a whole: The productive fraction for most TCR beta V segments was about 87% or about 30% in an earlier analysis.

Germline V gives CDR1 LNHDA, CDR2 SQIVND (reference sequence). V lost 5 bases and J lost 5; bases outside the gene matches: 13. CDR3 size: 17 residues. Both 60 Vbeta primers and 13 Jbeta primers went into the PCR. Methods used by the authors: In a later analysis, 79 million or so unique TCR beta chains included roughly 11 million shared by two or more donors. Assay used: immunoSEQ multiplex PCR; TCRdb lists only in-frame clones, some missing. V, J and clone size derive from that table, while D and trimming were established from the DNA sequence. The table includes about 210,000 clones, about 88% detected once. In regard to this clone: Antigen: not known.

This chain connects TRBV19 to TRBJ1-5; TRBD1 aligns across 9 bases. Sequenced material: PBMCs. This clonotype was obtained from a girl aged 2 to 10 in good health and CMV-seronegative. The CDR3 region has the DNA TGTGCCAGTAGTTTCCTACAGGGGGCAATGGGGGATCAGCCCCAGCATTTT. This codes for CASSFLQGAMGDQPQHF.